This entry lists 15 T cell receptor beta chains sequenced from one sample in a study of shared clonotypes between healthy human individuals. Assay: immunoSEQ multiplex PCR; the TCRdb copy retains only in-frame clones and omits some. The top ten hold approximately 0.95% of the sample, which has approximately 1,000,000 clones, approximately 80% seen once. Sequenced input: memory CD4+ T cells from PBMCs. Subset described: CD45RA-negative fraction. Receptors originate from a man aged 18 to 35 in good health. Some clones in this sample may be carry-over from other donors' samples.

J is TRBJ1-1 and V is TRBV28, with unresolved D. The germline gives CDR1 MDHEN, CDR2 SYDVKM. This CDR3 has 13 residues. Trimming cost V 1 base and J 11 bases, with 14 bases left between them. The CDR3 bases are TGTGCCAGCAGTTTATTTGGGTTCACGGGGGCTTTCTTT. It yields the protein CASSLFGFTGAFF.

The chain is built from TRBV11-2 and TRBJ2-7; D is unresolved. The CDR3 sequence is 13 residues long. The germline V gene encodes CDR1 SGHAT and CDR2 FQNNGV. Trimming took 2 bases from V and 2 from J, leaving 7 bases between them. DNA for the CDR3: TGTGCCAGCAGCTTATACTCAACCTACGAGCAGTACTTC. It translates to CASSLYSTYEQYF.

The chain is built from TRBV7-9 and TRBJ1-1; 10 nucleotides line up with TRBD1. After removal of 2 bases from V and 5 bases from J, the junction contained 17 bases not matched to a gene. Per germline, CDR1 SEHNR and CDR2 FQNEAQ (reference sequence). The CDR3 loop spans 19 amino acids. The CDR3, as DNA: TGTGCCAGCAGCTTAATCCCGTGGATTGTAGGACAGGGGGATACTGAAGCTTTCTTT. It yields the protein CASSLIPWIVGQGDTEAFF.

Points on this clone: This may be a read error, as it is one base from a much larger clone. The CDR3 bases are TGCAGCATTGAGACGGGAAATACGCAGTATTTT. Translated, it gives CSIETGNTQYF. The chain employs TRBV29-1 and TRBJ2-3, with D possibly being TRBD2 (5 bases). CDR3 length: 11 amino acids. Germline CDR1 SQVTM, CDR2 ANQGSEA.

The genes are TRBV18 and TRBJ2-2; D is undetermined. Germline V CDR1 and CDR2: KGHSH, LQKENI. The CDR3 spans 14 residues. V lost 0 bases and J 4 bases, leaving 6 bases between the germline ends. The CDR3 bases are TGTGCCAGCTCACCACCGGAACGCACCGGGGAGCTGTTTTTT. It specifies CASSPPERTGELFF.

This clone was seen at least ten times. V is TRBV11-2 and J is TRBJ2-2; 8 nucleotides line up with TRBD1. The V segment lost 4 bases and the J segment 8 bases; nucleotides outside the gene matches: 9. Germline V gene data show CDR1 as SGHAT and CDR2 as FQNNGV. This CDR3 has 15 residues. In DNA, the CDR3 is TGTGCCAGCAGCTCTATCGGACAGGGTGAAGGGGAGCTGTTTTTT. Amino acid sequence: CASSSIGQGEGELFF.

CDR3 sequence reads: CASGSESYGYTF. CDR3 bases: TGTGCCAGCGGATCGGAGTCTTATGGCTACACCTTC. The rearrangement uses TRBV28 and TRBJ1-2; unclear D gene. The CDR3 sequence is 12 residues long. Germline loops: CDR1 MDHEN, CDR2 SYDVKM. Trimming shortened V by 8 bases and J by 5 bases, and 12 bases separated the two germline ends.

V gene TRBV5-1 combines with J gene TRBJ1-1; 7 positions match TRBD1. V gave up 7 bases and J gave up 1 base; unmatched junction bases: 7. This CDR3 spans 14 amino acids. CDR1 and CDR2 from the germline V gene are SGHRS and YFSETQ. The CDR3 here is CASYGTVGNTEAFF. CDR3 nucleotide sequence: TGCGCCAGCTACGGGACAGTTGGGAACACTGAAGCTTTCTTT.

Concerning this clone: A much bigger clone sits one base away, suggesting this may be a read error. This chain links TRBV28 with TRBJ1-2, with D perhaps TRBD1 (5 bases). Germline lookup yields CDR1 MDHEN and CDR2 SYDVKM. The CDR3 length is 14 residues. Here the CDR3 reads CASSLGDASYVYTF. DNA for the CDR3: TGTGCCAGCAGTTTGGGGGACGCCTCGTATGTCTACACCTTC.

The chain carries TRBV5-1 and TRBJ2-3; no firm D call. Germline CDR1 is SGHRS and CDR2 is YFSETQ. Trimming pared 4 bases from V and 5 bases from J, leaving 5 bases between. The CDR3 has 11 residues. Here the CDR3 reads CASSEVDTQYF. Here the CDR3 DNA reads TGCGCCAGCAGCGAGGTAGATACGCAGTATTTT.

V gene TRBV5-8 combines with J gene TRBJ1-2, with 7 positions matching TRBD1. Germline values: CDR1 SGHTS, CDR2 YDEGEE. The length of the CDR3 is 17 residues. After removal of 4 bases from V and 5 bases from J, the junction contained 17 bases not matched to a gene. The CDR3 protein is CASSLTGEGPKLYGYTF. CDR3 nucleotide sequence: TGTGCCAGCAGCCTTACAGGGGAAGGGCCTAAACTATATGGCTACACCTTC.

CDR3 sequence: CASHQLAGGNEQFF. The CDR3 nucleotides are TGTGCCAGCCATCAACTAGCGGGAGGCAATGAGCAGTTCTTC. The V call is TRBV28, the J call TRBJ2-1; 12 nucleotides agree with TRBD2. CDR1 and CDR2 (germline): MDHEN, SYDVKM. The junction had 5 bases not matched to a gene; V was cut back by 8 bases and J by 6 bases. This CDR3 spans 14 amino acids.

V usage is TRBV18 and J usage is TRBJ1-2; 7 bases fit TRBD1. Trimming at V came to 6 bases and at J to 4 bases, leaving 14 bases not matched to a gene. CDR3 length: 16 amino acids. From germline, CDR1 is KGHSH and CDR2 LQKENI. The CDR3 is CASSRGPGQKVYGYTF. Written as DNA, the CDR3 is TGTGCCAGCTCCCGTGGACCGGGACAGAAGGTCTATGGCTACACCTTC.

V and J are TRBV9 and TRBJ1-2; D is unresolved. CDR1 and CDR2 from the germline V gene are SGDLS and YYNGEE. The germline V and J ends were trimmed by 0 bases and 0 bases, with 9 bases remaining between them. The CDR3 has 15 amino acids. CDR3 region: CASSVAYGANYGYTF. CDR3 in DNA: TGTGCCAGCAGCGTAGCTTATGGGGCTAACTATGGCTACACCTTC.

This clone came up once. This chain uses TRBV5-6 with TRBJ2-7; D gene uncertain. This CDR3 spans 14 amino acids. V lost 2 bases to trimming and J lost 0 bases, with 9 bases between them. Per germline, CDR1 SGHDT and CDR2 YYEEEE. The CDR3, as DNA: TGTGCCAGCAGCTTTCGGACCAACTCCTACGAGCAGTACTTC. Translation: CASSFRTNSYEQYF.